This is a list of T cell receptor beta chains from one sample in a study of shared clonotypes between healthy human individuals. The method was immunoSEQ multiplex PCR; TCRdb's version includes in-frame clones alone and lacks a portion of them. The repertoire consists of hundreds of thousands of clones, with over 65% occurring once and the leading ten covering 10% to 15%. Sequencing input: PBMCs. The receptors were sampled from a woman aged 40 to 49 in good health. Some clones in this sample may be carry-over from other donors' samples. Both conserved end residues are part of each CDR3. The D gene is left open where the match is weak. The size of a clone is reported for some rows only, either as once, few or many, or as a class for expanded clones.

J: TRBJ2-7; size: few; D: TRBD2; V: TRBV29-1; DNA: TGCAGCGTTGAAATCACCGGGGGGACCCACGAGCAGTACTTC; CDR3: CSVEITGGTHEQYF
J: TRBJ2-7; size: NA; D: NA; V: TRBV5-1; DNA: TGCGCCAGCAGCTTTGCGGGACAGATCTACGAGCAGTACTTC; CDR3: CASSFAGQIYEQYF
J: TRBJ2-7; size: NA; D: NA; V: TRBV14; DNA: TGTGCCAGCAGCCTAGCGAAGACGGGTTCAGCCTACGAGCAGTACTTC; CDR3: CASSLAKTGSAYEQYF
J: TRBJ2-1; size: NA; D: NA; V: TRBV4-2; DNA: TGTGCCAGCAGCCAAGATTGGGACTTGTCCTACAATGAGCAGTTCTTC; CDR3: CASSQDWDLSYNEQFF
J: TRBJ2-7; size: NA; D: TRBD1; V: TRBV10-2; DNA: TGCGCCAGCAGTGCGGGACAGGTCACGTACGAGCAGTACTTC; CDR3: CASSAGQVTYEQYF
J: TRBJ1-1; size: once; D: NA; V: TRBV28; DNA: TGTGCCAGCAGTTTAGAGGGGGTAATACGGGGTACTGAAGCTTTCTTT; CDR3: CASSLEGVIRGTEAFF
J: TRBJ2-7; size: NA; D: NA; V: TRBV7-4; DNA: TGTGCCAGAAACCCCCGGGACTTATCCTACGAGCAGTACTTC; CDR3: CARNPRDLSYEQYF
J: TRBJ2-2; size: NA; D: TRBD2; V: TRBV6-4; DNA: TGTGCCAGCAGTGAGGGGGCTAGCGGGTCGAACACCGGGGAGCTGTTTTTT; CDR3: CASSEGASGSNTGELFF
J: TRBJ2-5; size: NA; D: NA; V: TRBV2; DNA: TGTGCCAGCACCGGGTCGGGACGGGAGACCCAGTACTTC; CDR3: CASTGSGRETQYF
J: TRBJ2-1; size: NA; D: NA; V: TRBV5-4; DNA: TGTGCCAGCAGCTTGCAGCCGAATGAGCAGCTCTTC; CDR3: CASSLQPNEQLF
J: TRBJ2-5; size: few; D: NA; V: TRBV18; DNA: TGTGCCAGCTCACCAAACGGGGTGGTGGAGACCCAGTACTTC; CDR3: CASSPNGVVETQYF
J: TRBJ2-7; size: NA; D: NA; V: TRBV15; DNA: TGTGCCACCAGCAGATCCATGACAGGTTCCTACGAGCAGTACTTC; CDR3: CATSRSMTGSYEQYF
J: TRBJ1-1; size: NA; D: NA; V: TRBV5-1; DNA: TGCGCCAGCTTTAAGGACCTCTCGGACACTGAAGCTTTCTTT; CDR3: CASFKDLSDTEAFF
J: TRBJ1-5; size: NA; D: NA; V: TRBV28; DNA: TGTGCCAGCAGAGGGATCACTTACAATCAGCCCCAGCATTTT; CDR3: CASRGITYNQPQHF
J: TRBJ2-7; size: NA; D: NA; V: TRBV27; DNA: TGTGCCAGCAGTTTTGGGTTCCCGAGCTCCTACGAGCAGTACTTC; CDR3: CASSFGFPSSYEQYF
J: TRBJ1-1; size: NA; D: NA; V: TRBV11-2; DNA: TGTGCCAGCAGCTTCACAGGGAGGGGCACTGAAGCTTTCTTT; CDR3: CASSFTGRGTEAFF
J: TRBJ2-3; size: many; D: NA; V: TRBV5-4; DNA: TGTGCCAGCAGCCTGGGGGGCGGGAGTAGGACAGATACGCAGTATTTT; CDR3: CASSLGGGSRTDTQYF
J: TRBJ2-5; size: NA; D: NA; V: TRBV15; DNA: TGTGCCACTAGCCGGGACACTGAGACCCAGTACTTC; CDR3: CATSRDTETQYF
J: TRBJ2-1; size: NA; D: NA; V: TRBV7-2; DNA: TGTGCCAGCAGCTTGTCCACGGGGGCCAATGAGCAGTTCTTC; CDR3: CASSLSTGANEQFF
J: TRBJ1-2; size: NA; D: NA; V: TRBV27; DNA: TGTGCCACCGGACGGAACTATGGCTACACCTTC; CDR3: CATGRNYGYTF
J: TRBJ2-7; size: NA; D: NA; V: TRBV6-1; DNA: TGTGCCAGCAGTGTCGGGACAATTTACGAGCAGTACTTC; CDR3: CASSVGTIYEQYF
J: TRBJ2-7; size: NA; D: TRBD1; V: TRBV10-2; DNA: TGCGCCAGCAGTGACGGACAGGGTTTAGTAACAGACGAGCAGTACTTC; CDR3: CASSDGQGLVTDEQYF
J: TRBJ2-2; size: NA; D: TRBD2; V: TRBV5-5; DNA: TGTGCCAGCAGCTTGCAGCGGGGGGTCACCGGGGAGCTGTTTTTT; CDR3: CASSLQRGVTGELFF
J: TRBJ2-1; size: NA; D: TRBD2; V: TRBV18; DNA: TGTGCCAGCTCACCACAGACTAGCGTCACCTACAATGAGCAGTTCTTC; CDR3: CASSPQTSVTYNEQFF
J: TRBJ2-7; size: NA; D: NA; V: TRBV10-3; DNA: TGTGCCATCAGTGAAATTAGCGGCACGGGCTACGAGCAGTACTTC; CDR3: CAISEISGTGYEQYF
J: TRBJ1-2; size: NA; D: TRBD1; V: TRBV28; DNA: TGTGCCAGCAGTCTCGACAGGGTGGACTATGGCTACACCTTC; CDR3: CASSLDRVDYGYTF
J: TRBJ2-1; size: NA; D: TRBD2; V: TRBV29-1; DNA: TGCAGCGTTGGTGGGACTAGCGGGAGTATGGAGCAGTTCTTC; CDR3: CSVGGTSGSMEQFF
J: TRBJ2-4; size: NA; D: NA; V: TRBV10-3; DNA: TGTGCCATCAGTGACCCAAGGCTGGGTCCCAACATTCAGTACTTC; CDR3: CAISDPRLGPNIQYF
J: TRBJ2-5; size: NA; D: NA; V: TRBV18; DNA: TGTGCCAGCTCACCGGCAGGAGAGACCCAGTACTTC; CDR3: CASSPAGETQYF
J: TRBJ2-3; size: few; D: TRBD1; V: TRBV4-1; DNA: TGCGCCAGCGACCAGACGGGACAGTTCACAGATACGCAGTATTTT; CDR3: CASDQTGQFTDTQYF
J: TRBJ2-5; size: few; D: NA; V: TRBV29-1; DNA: TGCAGCGTGGGGGGACAAGAGACCCAGTACTTC; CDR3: CSVGGQETQYF
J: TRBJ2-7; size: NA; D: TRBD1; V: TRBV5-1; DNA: TGCGCCAGCAGCTTGGAACAGGGGGCCTACGAGCAGTACTTC; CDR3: CASSLEQGAYEQYF
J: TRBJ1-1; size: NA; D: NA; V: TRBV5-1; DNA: TGCGCCAGCAGCTTGGCCGCCCAGGGGACTGAAGCTTTCTTT; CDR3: CASSLAAQGTEAFF
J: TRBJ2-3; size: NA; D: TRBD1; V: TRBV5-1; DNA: TGCGCCAGCAGCCAGGGACAGGGTCCCTTCACAGATACGCAGTATTTT; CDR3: CASSQGQGPFTDTQYF
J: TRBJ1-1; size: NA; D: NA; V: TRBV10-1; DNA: TGCGCCAGCAGAGTGGACAGGAACACTGAAGCTTTCTTT; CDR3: CASRVDRNTEAFF
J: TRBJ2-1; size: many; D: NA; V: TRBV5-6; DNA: TGTGCCAGCAGCTTTACGATAGATGAGCAGTTCTTC; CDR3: CASSFTIDEQFF
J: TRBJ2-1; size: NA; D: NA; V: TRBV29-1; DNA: TGCAGCGTTGTAGAGACAGACAATGAGCAGTTCTTC; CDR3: CSVVETDNEQFF
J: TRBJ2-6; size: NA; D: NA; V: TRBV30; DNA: TGTGCCTGGAGTGTCGGAACCTCTGGGGCCAACGTCCTGACTTTC; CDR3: CAWSVGTSGANVLTF
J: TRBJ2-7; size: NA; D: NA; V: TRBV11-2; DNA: TGTGCCAGCAGCCTCGGAAGGTTTAACTACGAGCAGTACTTC; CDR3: CASSLGRFNYEQYF
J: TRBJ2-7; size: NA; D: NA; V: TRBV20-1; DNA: TGCAGTGCCCTAGCGTTTGAGCAGTACTTC; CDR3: CSALAFEQYF
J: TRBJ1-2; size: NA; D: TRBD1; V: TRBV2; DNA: TGTGCCAGCAGTTGGGACAGAAACTCCTATGGCTACACCTTC; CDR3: CASSWDRNSYGYTF
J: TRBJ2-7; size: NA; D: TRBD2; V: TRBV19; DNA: TGTGCCAGTAGCGGACTAGCGGGAGCCTACGAGCAGTACTTC; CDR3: CASSGLAGAYEQYF
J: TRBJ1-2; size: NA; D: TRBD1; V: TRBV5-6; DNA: TGTGCCAGCAGCTTCTTAACCGGGACAGGGTTCGGCTACACCTTC; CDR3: CASSFLTGTGFGYTF
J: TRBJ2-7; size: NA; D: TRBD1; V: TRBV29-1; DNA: TGCAGCGTTGGTGAGGGGGCACGGGAGCAGTACTTC; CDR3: CSVGEGAREQYF
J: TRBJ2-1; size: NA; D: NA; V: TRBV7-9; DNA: TGTGCCAGCAGTGAGAGTGAGCAGTTCTTC; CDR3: CASSESEQFF
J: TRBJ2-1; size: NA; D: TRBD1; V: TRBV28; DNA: TGTGCCCTAAGGGGACAGGGAATCAATGAGCAGTTCTTC; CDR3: CALRGQGINEQFF
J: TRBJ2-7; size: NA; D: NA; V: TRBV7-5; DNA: TGTGTCAGAAGCCGGGGATTGGCCTACGAGCAGTACTTC; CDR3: CVRSRGLAYEQYF
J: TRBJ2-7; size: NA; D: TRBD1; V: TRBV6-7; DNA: TGTGCCAGCAGCAACAGGGGTCCCTACGAGCAGCACTTC; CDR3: CASSNRGPYEQHF
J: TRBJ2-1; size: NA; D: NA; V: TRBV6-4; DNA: TGTGCCAGCAGTGACTCGGAGGCAGGTCAGCAGTTCTTC; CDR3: CASSDSEAGQQFF
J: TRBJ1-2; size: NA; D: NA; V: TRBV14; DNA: TGTGCCAGCAGCCAGAACAGACTCTATGGCTACACCTTC; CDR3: CASSQNRLYGYTF
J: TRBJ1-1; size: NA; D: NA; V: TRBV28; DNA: TGTGCCAGCAGTTTGGGGGGCGCGAACACTGAAGCTTTCTTT; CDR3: CASSLGGANTEAFF
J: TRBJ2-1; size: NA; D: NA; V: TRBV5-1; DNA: TGCGCCAGCAGCTTAAGACCCCCGTACAATGAGCAGTTCTTC; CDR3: CASSLRPPYNEQFF
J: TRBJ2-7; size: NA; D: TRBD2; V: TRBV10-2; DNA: TGCGCCAGCAGGGTGACTAGCGCTTACGAGCAGTACTTC; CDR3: CASRVTSAYEQYF
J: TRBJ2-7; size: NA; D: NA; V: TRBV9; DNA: TGTGCCAGCAGCGTAGGGGGTGGGTCGGAGCAGTACTTC; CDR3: CASSVGGGSEQYF
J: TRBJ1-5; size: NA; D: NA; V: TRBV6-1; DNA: TGTGCCAGCGAGGCCATTAGCAATCAGCCCCAGCATTTT; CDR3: CASEAISNQPQHF
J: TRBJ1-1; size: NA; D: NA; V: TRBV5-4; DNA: TGTGCCAGCAGCGACCAGGGGCTGGGGGCTTTCTTT; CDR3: CASSDQGLGAFF
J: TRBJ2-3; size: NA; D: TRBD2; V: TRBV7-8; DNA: TGTGCCAGCAGCCTTATCCGACTAGCGGGTCGCACAGATACGCAGTATTTT; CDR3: CASSLIRLAGRTDTQYF
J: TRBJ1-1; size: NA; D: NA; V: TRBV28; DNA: TGTGCCAGCAGTTCAAGCACTGAAGCTTTCTTT; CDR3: CASSSSTEAFF
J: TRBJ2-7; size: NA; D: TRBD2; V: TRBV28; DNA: TGTGCCAGCAGTACTAGCGGGGGCCTCTCCTACGAGCAGTACTTC; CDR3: CASSTSGGLSYEQYF